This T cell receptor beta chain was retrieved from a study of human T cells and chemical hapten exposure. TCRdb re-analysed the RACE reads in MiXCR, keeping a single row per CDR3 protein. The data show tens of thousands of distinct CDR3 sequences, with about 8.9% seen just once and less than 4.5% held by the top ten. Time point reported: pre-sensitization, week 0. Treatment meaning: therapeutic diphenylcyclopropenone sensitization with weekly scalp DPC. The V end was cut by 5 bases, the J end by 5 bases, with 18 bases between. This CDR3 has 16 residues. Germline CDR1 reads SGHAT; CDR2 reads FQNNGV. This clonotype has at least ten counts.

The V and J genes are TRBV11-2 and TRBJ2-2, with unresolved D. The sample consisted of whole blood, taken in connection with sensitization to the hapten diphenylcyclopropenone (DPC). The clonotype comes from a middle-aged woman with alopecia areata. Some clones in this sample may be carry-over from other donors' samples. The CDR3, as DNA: TGTGCCAGCAGCCGTTCTATACCCGCGACAACCGGGGAGCTGTTTTTT. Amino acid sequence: CASSRSIPATTGELFF.